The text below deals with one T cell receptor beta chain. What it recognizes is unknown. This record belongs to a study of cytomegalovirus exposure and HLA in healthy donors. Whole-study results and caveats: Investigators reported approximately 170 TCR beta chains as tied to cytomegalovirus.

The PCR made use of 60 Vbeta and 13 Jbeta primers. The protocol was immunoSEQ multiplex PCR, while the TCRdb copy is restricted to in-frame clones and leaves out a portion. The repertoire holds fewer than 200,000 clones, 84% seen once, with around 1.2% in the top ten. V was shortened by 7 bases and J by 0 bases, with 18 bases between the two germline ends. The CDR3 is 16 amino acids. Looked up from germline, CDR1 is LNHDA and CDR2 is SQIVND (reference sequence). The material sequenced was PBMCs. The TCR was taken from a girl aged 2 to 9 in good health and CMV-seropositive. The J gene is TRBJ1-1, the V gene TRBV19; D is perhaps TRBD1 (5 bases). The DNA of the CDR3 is TGTGCCAGTACCCCCTACGGGGGTACCATGAACACTGAAGCTTTCTTT. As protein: CASTPYGGTMNTEAFF.